This TCR beta chain was retrieved from a study of blood T cells in healthy people across ages. A few counts support this clonotype. Extractions gave at least 6 micrograms of total RNA per sample. Germline V gene sequence: CDR1 MNHEY, CDR2 SMNVEV (reference sequence). This CDR3 has 18 residues. The V gene end was trimmed by 5 bases and the J gene end by 0 bases; junction bases not matched to a gene: 5. The authors ran a second PCR of 7 to 11 cycles using a sample-barcoded 5' primer and a J-beta primer mix. The template-switch adaptor, which had 12 random nucleotides, put a tag on each cDNA molecule. All samples yielded 2.5 million or more CDR3-containing paired-end reads. TCRdb reprocessed the 5' RACE reads via MiXCR and lists one record per CDR3 protein. The repertoire holds 800,000 to 950,000 distinct CDR3 sequences, around 49% seen once, with roughly 13% in the top ten.

The chain joins TRBV27 to TRBJ2-1, with 15 positions matching TRBD2. The sample was blood. This clonotype was obtained from a man aged 25 to 40 in good health. The DNA of the CDR3 is TGTGCCAGCAGTCCCGGGACTAGCGGGGGGAGCTCCTACAATGAGCAGTTCTTC. This codes for CASSPGTSGGSSYNEQFF.